This TCR beta chain was retrieved from a study of cytomegalovirus exposure and HLA in healthy donors. Study results and caveats: A later analysis revealed that TCR association rates differed between HLA loci, peaking at DRB1 and bottoming out at HLA-C.

To note about this clone: The antigen is unknown.

Both 60 Vbeta primers and 13 Jbeta primers went into the PCR. Here immunoSEQ multiplex PCR was the method, and the copy in TCRdb shows in-frame clones only, minus some. The sample shows approximately 150,000 clones, 80% of them seen only once. This TCR was sampled from a human donor in good health. Sequenced input: PBMCs.

For the CDR3, the DNA is TGTGCCAGCAGTCGAACAGGGGCTTATCAGCCCCAGCATTTT. It is translated as CASSRTGAYQPQHF. The chain recombines TRBV27 with TRBJ1-5; 7 bases are shared with TRBD1. CDR1 is MNHEY and CDR2 is SMNVEV in the germline V gene (reference sequence). This CDR3 has 14 residues. Trimming cost V 5 bases and J 5 bases; bases outside gene matches: 6.